The 14 T cell receptor beta chains in this list originate from one sample, sequenced in a study of shared clonotypes between healthy human individuals. Clones were read by immunoSEQ multiplex PCR, and TCRdb kept only the in-frame ones, dropping some. This table has about 1,900,000 clones, about 95% appearing once. CD45RO-negative, CCR7-positively selected cells formed the naive CD8 fraction, excluding terminally differentiated effector memory CD45RA+ cells. The sample taken for sequencing was naive CD8+ T cells sorted from blood. All receptors come from a man between 18 and 29 years old in good health.

The chain links TRBV5-6 to TRBJ2-1; no clear D. The CDR3 is made up of 16 amino acids. Germline V lookup: CDR1 SGHDT, CDR2 YYEEEE. Trimming removed 7 bases from V and 1 base from J, with 18 bases in between. The CDR3 spells CASSSPKPPSYNEQFF. In nucleotides, the CDR3 is TGTGCCAGCTCTTCACCCAAGCCTCCTTCCTACAATGAGCAGTTCTTC.

The rearrangement uses TRBV10-1 and TRBJ2-7; 9 bases are shared with TRBD1. The germline gives CDR1 WNHNN, CDR2 SYGVQD (reference sequence). CDR3 length: 13 amino acids. V was clipped by 6 bases and J by 3 bases; unmatched bases: 3. CDR3 nucleotide sequence: TGCGCCAGCAGCCGGGACAGGGACTACGAGCAGTACTTC. Residues: CASSRDRDYEQYF.

The chain combines TRBV13 with TRBJ2-1, with 10 positions matching TRBD2. The V gene's germline CDR1 is PRHDT and CDR2 FYEKMQ (reference sequence). Trimming took 5 bases from V and 7 from J; bases not matched to a gene: 8. This CDR3 comprises 15 residues. Here the CDR3 DNA reads TGTGCCAGCAGCCCCCTAGCGGGAGCGGCAAATGAGCAGTTCTTC. Translated: CASSPLAGAANEQFF. The variable domain in full, completed from reference TRBV13 and TRBJ2-1, reads AAGVIQSPRHLIKEKRETATLKCYPIPRHDTVYWYQQGPGQDPQFLISFYEKMQSDKGSIPDRFSAQQFSDYHSELNMSSLELGDSALYFCASSPLAGAANEQFFGPGTRLTVL.

This clone was seen just once. The chain employs TRBV6-9 and TRBJ1-5; TRBD1 matches 7 bases. After removal of 6 bases from V and 4 bases from J, the junction contained 9 bases not matched to a gene. Germline V gives CDR1 MNHGY, CDR2 SVAAGI. The CDR3 length is 15 residues. The CDR3 nucleotides are TGTGCCAGCAGCAGGTCTACAGGGGAAAATCAGCCCCAGCATTTT. Translating gives CASSRSTGENQPQHF.

The chain uses TRBV6-5 and TRBJ2-1, with a weak D call TRBD2 (5 bases). V was shortened by 4 bases and J by 8 bases, with 15 bases between the two germline ends. CDR1 and CDR2 (germline): MNHEY, SVGAGI. There are 14 residues in the CDR3. CDR3 coding DNA: TGTGCCAGCAGTTTACTAGGATCTGGGGATGAGCAGTTCTTC. As protein: CASSLLGSGDEQFF.

V gene TRBV19 combines with J gene TRBJ2-7; possible D gene TRBD1, 6 bases. CDR1 and CDR2 from the germline V gene are LNHDA and SQIVND (reference sequence). This CDR3 is built from 13 residues. V lost 8 bases to trimming and J lost 3 bases, with 14 bases between them. Here the CDR3 DNA reads TGTGCCAGTGCAGCAGGGGTGTTCTACGAGCAGTACTTC. Amino acids: CASAAGVFYEQYF.

V and J are TRBV29-1 and TRBJ1-2; TRBD1 is a possible D gene (5 bases). V was pared by 1 base and J by 4 bases, with 10 bases between. The germline CDR1 and CDR2 sequences are SQVTM and ANQGSEA. CDR3 length: 13 amino acids. The CDR3 sequence is CSVEAEGTYGYTF. CDR3 nucleotide sequence: TGCAGCGTTGAAGCCGAGGGGACCTATGGCTACACCTTC.

The chain recombines TRBV4-3 with TRBJ2-7, with 9 bases matching TRBD1. V shed 1 base and J 0 bases; nucleotides not matched to a gene: 10. This CDR3 spans 18 amino acids. CDR1 LGHNA and CDR2 YSLEER come from the germline V gene. CDR3 sequence reads: CASSQGTGGFPYSYEQYF. For the CDR3, the DNA is TGCGCCAGCAGCCAAGGAACAGGGGGCTTCCCTTACTCCTACGAGCAGTACTTC.

This clone was observed once. The chain is built from TRBV27 and TRBJ2-2; 8 bases map to TRBD2. The trim removed 6 bases at V and 0 bases at J, leaving 9 bases unmatched. From germline, CDR1 is MNHEY and CDR2 SMNVEV (reference sequence). There are 17 residues in the CDR3. The CDR3 region has the DNA TGTGCCAGCAGCGAACTAGCGGAACCGCCGAACACCGGGGAGCTGTTTTTT. It encodes CASSELAEPPNTGELFF.

CDR3 sequence: CSVDAYFGYTF. CDR3 nucleotides: TGCAGCGTTGACGCCTATTTTGGCTACACCTTC. This sequence joins TRBV29-1 and TRBJ1-2; D unresolved. The CDR3 has 11 residues. The germline V gene encodes CDR1 SQVTM and CDR2 ANQGSEA. V was trimmed by 3 bases and J by 7 bases, leaving 9 bases between them.

This rearrangement joins TRBV5-6 to TRBJ2-3; D not certain. Germline V gene lookup returns CDR1 SGHDT and CDR2 YYEEEE. The CDR3 has 11 amino acids. Between the trimmed V and J ends, which lost 3 bases and 5 bases, there was a span of 4 bases. The CDR3 sequence: CASSSLDTQYF. The CDR3 DNA reads TGTGCCAGCAGCTCATTAGATACGCAGTATTTT.

The chain recombines TRBV6-5 with TRBJ2-1, with D perhaps being TRBD1 or TRBD2 (5 bases each). CDR1 and CDR2 (germline): MNHEY, SVGAGI. This CDR3 comprises 16 residues. The V end was cut by 0 bases, the J end by 2 bases, with 11 bases between. CDR3 region: CASSYSWGIAYNEQFF. The CDR3 DNA reads as TGTGCCAGCAGTTACTCATGGGGGATCGCCTACAATGAGCAGTTCTTC.

The gene calls are TRBV7-2 and TRBJ2-1; possibly TRBD2 for D (5 bases). There are 15 residues in the CDR3. Trimming took off 2 bases at V and 1 base at J, with 9 bases between the two ends. Germline V gives CDR1 SGHTA, CDR2 FQGNSA. CDR3 DNA: TGTGCCAGCAGCTTACTAGCTGGGTCCTACAATGAGCAGTTCTTC. Residues: CASSLLAGSYNEQFF.

This chain joins TRBV10-1 and TRBJ2-1; 14 bases are shared with TRBD2. J gave up 0 bases and V 8 bases, and 3 bases lay outside the gene matches. The CDR3 runs to 16 residues. The V gene's germline CDR1 is WNHNN and CDR2 SYGVQD (reference sequence). The CDR3 protein is CASGGTSGSSYNEQFF. Here the CDR3 DNA reads TGCGCCAGCGGAGGGACTAGCGGGAGCTCCTACAATGAGCAGTTCTTC.